Listed below are T cell receptor beta chains from one sample, sequenced in a study of cytomegalovirus exposure and HLA in healthy donors. Repertoires were generated with immunoSEQ multiplex PCR, while TCRdb's copy carries only in-frame clones and drops some. The repertoire holds approximately 80,000 clones, around 78% seen once, with roughly 2.5% in the top ten. Sequencing was performed on PBMCs. Receptor source: a male donor in good health and CMV-seropositive. CDR3s include the opening cysteine and the closing phenylalanine or tryptophan. The order of the fields is clone size, D gene, V gene, J gene, CDR3 protein, CDR3 DNA. The D gene is left open where the match is weak. The size entry is marked missing in some rows and otherwise reads once, few, many or a size class.

many,.,TRBV5-1,TRBJ1-1,CASSLTGRANTEAFF,TGCGCCAGCAGCTTGACAGGGAGGGCGAACACTGAAGCTTTCTTT
once,TRBD1,TRBV7-9,TRBJ1-4,CASSSRQGQKLFF,TGTGCCAGCAGCTCTCGACAGGGGCAAAAACTGTTTTTT
.,.,TRBV27,TRBJ2-7,CASSPAAAYEQYF,TGTGCCAGCAGTCCGGCGGCGGCCTACGAGCAGTACTTC
.,.,TRBV7-3,TRBJ2-5,CASSRRVGETQYF,TGTGCCAGCAGTCGCAGGGTAGGGGAGACCCAGTACTTC
.,TRBD2,TRBV6-6,TRBJ2-7,CASRAGVEQYF,TGTGCCAGCAGGGCGGGGGTCGAGCAGTACTTC
.,.,TRBV19,TRBJ2-1,CATHQSGKIYNEQFF,TGTGCCACCCATCAATCCGGGAAAATCTACAATGAGCAGTTCTTC
few,.,TRBV25-1,TRBJ1-1,CASSREGNTEAFF,TGTGCCAGCAGTAGGGAGGGGAACACTGAAGCTTTCTTT
.,TRBD2,TRBV30,TRBJ2-1,CAWSRTSGRSTLNEQFF,TGTGCCTGGAGTAGGACTAGCGGGAGGTCCACACTCAATGAGCAGTTCTTC
.,TRBD2,TRBV5-1,TRBJ2-1,CASSFSGSFGSYNEQFF,TGCGCCAGCAGCTTTAGCGGGAGTTTCGGCTCCTACAATGAGCAGTTCTTC
.,.,TRBV2,TRBJ1-1,CASREIRGGTEAFF,TGTGCCAGCAGAGAGATACGGGGGGGGACTGAAGCTTTCTTT
.,.,TRBV4-1,TRBJ2-1,CASSQAGRNEQFF,TGCGCCAGCAGCCAGGCGGGAAGAAATGAGCAGTTCTTC
.,TRBD1,TRBV5-1,TRBJ2-5,CASSLDPGQQETQYF,TGCGCCAGCAGCTTGGACCCGGGACAGCAAGAGACCCAGTACTTC
.,.,TRBV7-8,TRBJ2-3,CAGGAVRDTQYF,TGTGCCGGCGGCGCGGTGCGAGATACGCAGTATTTT
.,.,TRBV28,TRBJ2-7,CASSLTLAIIRSYEQYF,TGTGCCAGCAGTTTGACCCTAGCGATAATTCGGTCCTACGAGCAGTACTTC